The 2 T cell receptor beta chains given below trace back to one sample, sequenced in a study of cytotoxic CD8 clonotypes in ibrutinib-treated CLL (dated by TCRdb to the early 2020s). In the paper's terms, the time point label means: approximately 2 years on ibrutinib. Library preparation employed the immunoSEQ multiplex PCR assay. TCRdb stores this immuneACCESS table with in-frame sequences only. Part of the clones is absent; in the studies checked, under half of the shortfall reflects unresolved V genes, and no reason is known for the rest. The sample contains some 26,000 clones, roughly 85% of them found a single time. The ten largest clones take up over 6.5% of the sample. The specimen comprised PBMCs, sampled after 24 months of ibrutinib treatment. Source of these receptors: a human donor with chronic lymphocytic leukemia.

In this sample, this clone turned up a few times. The chain links TRBV6-5 to TRBJ2-1, with a weak D call TRBD1 (6 bases). In germline, CDR1 is MNHEY, CDR2 SVGAGI. Trimming left V 6 bases short and J 4 bases short, with 16 bases between. This CDR3 comprises 15 residues. The CDR3 here is CASRTGTSKYNEQFF. The CDR3, as DNA: TGTGCCAGCAGGACCGGGACATCAAAATACAATGAGCAGTTCTTC.

V usage is TRBV11-2 and J usage is TRBJ2-4; perhaps TRBD2 as D (6 bases). Germline V CDR1 and CDR2: SGHAT, FQNNGV. The CDR3 is 15 residues long. With 4 bases removed from V and 0 bases from J, the gap between germline ends came to 10 bases. As DNA, the CDR3 is TGTGCCAGCAGCTCTAGCGAATTAGCCAAAAACATTCAGTACTTC. It translates to CASSSSELAKNIQYF.